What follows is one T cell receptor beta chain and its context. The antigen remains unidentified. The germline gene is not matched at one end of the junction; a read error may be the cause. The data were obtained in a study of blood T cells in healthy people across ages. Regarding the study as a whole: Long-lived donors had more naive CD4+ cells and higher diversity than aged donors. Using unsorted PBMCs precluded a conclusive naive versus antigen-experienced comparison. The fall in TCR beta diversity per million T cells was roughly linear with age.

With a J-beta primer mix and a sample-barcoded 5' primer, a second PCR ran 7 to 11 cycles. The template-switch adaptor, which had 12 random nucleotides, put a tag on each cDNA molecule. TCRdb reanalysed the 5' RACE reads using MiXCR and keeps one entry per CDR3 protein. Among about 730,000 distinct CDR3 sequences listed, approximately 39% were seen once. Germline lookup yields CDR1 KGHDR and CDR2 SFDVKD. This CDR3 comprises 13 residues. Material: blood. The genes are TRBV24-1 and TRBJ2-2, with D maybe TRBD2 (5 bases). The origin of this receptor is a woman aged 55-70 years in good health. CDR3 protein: CATSAQNTGEPFF. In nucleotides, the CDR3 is TGTGCCACCAGCGCCCAGAACACCGGGGAGCCGTTTTTT.